This T cell receptor (beta chain) was documented in a study of CD8+CD57+ T cells in acquired aplastic anemia listed by TCRdb under 2018. For the study in its entirety: A mean of roughly 3.2 ug of DNA, ranging from about 0.19 to 27.4 ug, was extracted from sorted CD4+ and CD8+ cells. Mean read counts for healthy donor samples were approximately 10 million for CD4+ cells and 11 million to 14 million for CD8+ cells. Here is what the overall study found, with its caveats: Patients and healthy controls showed no significant difference in CD8+ Simpson's diversity (P=0.060). Although roughly 30 CD8+ CDR3 sequences were shared by patients and controls, these sequences appeared highly expressed in patients and within the immunodominant clones of patients.

In this study, sorted CD4+ and CD8+ T cells from the blood of healthy subjects and of severe aplastic anemia patients had their TCR repertoires deep-sequenced. Ficoll-Paque density gradient centrifugation was used to isolate peripheral blood mononuclear cells. Before DNA was extracted, CD4+ and CD8+ T cells were sorted using either FACS or magnetic beads. The CDR3, cysteine through phenylalanine, is 13 amino acids long. The retained sequence is limited to the CDR3, 39 bases, with the frame set at the first base. V is cut by 4 bases and J by 5 bases, and the space between the germline ends is 9 bases. CDR1 and CDR2, per the germline V gene, are SGDLS and YYNGEE. Profiling of TCR beta VDJ combinations and CDR3 sequences used genomic DNA as the template. An Illumina HiSeq 2000 was the platform used for TCR repertoire sequencing. As for the authors' bioinformatics: Repertoires were assessed using TRBV/TRBJ rearrangement plots, CDR3 size and DJ length profiles, and Simpson's diversity index. Whichever DNA sequence was most abundant in the deep sequencing data was defined as the immunodominant clone. CDR3 amino acid sequences were screened for sharing across subjects and compared with published repertoires and the VDJdb database. TCRdb itself trimmed the public reads at Q25 with fastp, ran MiXCR and retained productive beta chains. Entries that share a CDR3 protein sequence are merged under the most common genes and DNA. TCRdb's processing, not the authors' own work, is the source of the V and J calls. The sample table shows 200,000 to 250,000 distinct CDR3 sequences, and roughly 57% are seen once. Together, the top ten hold about 29% of the sample.

This clonotype has at least ten counts. The clone's antigen remains unknown. Base qualities are missing; no much larger clone stands one base away. Sequencing input: sorted CD4+, CD8+, or CD8+CD57+ T cells (not recorded which) from PBMCs. This clonotype was sampled from a human donor in good health. The receptor chain draws on TRBV9 and TRBJ2-2; the D gene assignment is ambiguous. This receptor carries the CDR3 CASSPFGTGELFF. The DNA sequence is given as TGTGCCAGCAGCCCATTCGGTACCGGGGAGCTGTTTTTT.